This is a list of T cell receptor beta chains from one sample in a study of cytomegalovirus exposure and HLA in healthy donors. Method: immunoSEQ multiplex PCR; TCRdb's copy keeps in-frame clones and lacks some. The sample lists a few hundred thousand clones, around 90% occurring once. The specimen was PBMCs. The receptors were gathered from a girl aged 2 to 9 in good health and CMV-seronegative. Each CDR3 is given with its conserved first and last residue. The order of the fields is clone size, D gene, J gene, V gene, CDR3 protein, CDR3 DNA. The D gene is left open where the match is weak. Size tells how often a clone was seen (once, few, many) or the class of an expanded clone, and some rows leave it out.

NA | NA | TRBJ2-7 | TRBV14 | CASSRGLLYEQYF | TGTGCCAGCAGCCGGGGACTTCTTTACGAGCAGTACTTC
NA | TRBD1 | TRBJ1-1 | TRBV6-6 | CASNHRDRQPEAFF | TGTGCCAGCAACCACCGGGACAGGCAGCCCGAAGCTTTCTTT
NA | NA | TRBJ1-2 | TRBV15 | CATTRSMGANNYGYTF | TGTGCCACCACCAGGTCTATGGGGGCCAACAACTATGGCTACACCTTC
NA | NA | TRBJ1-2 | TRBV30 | CAWSAGGGGYTF | TGTGCCTGGAGCGCCGGGGGGGGTGGCTACACCTTC
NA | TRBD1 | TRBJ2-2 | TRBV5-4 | CASSLGQGRNTGELFF | TGTGCCAGCAGCTTGGGACAGGGAAGGAACACCGGGGAGCTGTTTTTT
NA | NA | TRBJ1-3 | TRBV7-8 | CASRPQGTGNTIYF | TGTGCCAGCAGACCCCAGGGAACTGGAAACACCATATATTTT
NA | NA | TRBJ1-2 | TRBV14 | CASSQDRGQTLDYGYTF | TGTGCCAGCAGCCAAGATAGGGGCCAGACGTTGGACTATGGCTACACCTTC
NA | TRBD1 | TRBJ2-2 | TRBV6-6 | CASRIGGPNTGELFF | TGTGCCAGCAGAATAGGGGGCCCGAACACCGGGGAGCTGTTTTTT
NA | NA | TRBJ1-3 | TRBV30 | CAWSVTGRTSSGNTIYF | TGTGCCTGGAGTGTAACTGGTCGGACAAGCTCTGGAAACACCATATATTTT
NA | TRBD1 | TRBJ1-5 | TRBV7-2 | CASSERDRGQPQHF | TGTGCCAGCAGCGAACGGGACAGGGGACAGCCCCAGCATTTT
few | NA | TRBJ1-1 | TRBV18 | CASSPPKGVSSNTEAFF | TGTGCCAGCTCACCCCCGAAGGGGGTTTCCTCGAACACTGAAGCTTTCTTT
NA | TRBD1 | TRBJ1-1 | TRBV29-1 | CSGKTGGTEAFF | TGCAGCGGAAAGACAGGGGGCACTGAAGCTTTCTTT
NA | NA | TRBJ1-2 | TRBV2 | CASSRDTNYGYTF | TGTGCCAGCAGTCGGGACACTAACTATGGCTACACCTTC
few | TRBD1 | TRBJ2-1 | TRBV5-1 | CASSFTRDRLDEQFF | TGCGCCAGCAGCTTCACCCGGGACAGGCTAGATGAGCAGTTCTTC
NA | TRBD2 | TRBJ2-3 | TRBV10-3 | CAISDLSGSPSGDTQYF | TGTGCCATCAGTGATCTCTCGGGGTCTCCTAGCGGAGATACGCAGTATTTT
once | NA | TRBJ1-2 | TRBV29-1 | CSVERGQANYGYTF | TGCAGCGTTGAGAGAGGACAAGCTAACTATGGCTACACCTTC
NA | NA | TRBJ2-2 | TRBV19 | CASRGGGSTNTGELFF | TGTGCCAGTAGGGGGGGAGGTAGTACTAACACCGGGGAGCTGTTTTTT
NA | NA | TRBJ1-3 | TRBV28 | CASSLVVGGAGNTIYF | TGTGCCAGCAGTTTAGTGGTAGGGGGTGCTGGAAACACCATATATTTT
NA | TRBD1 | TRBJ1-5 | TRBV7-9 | CASSPGGTVSNQPQHF | TGTGCCAGCAGCCCTGGGGGGACAGTAAGCAATCAGCCCCAGCATTTT
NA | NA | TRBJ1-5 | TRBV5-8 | CASSLESGGNQPQHF | TGTGCCAGCAGCTTGGAGTCGGGGGGCAATCAGCCCCAGCATTTT
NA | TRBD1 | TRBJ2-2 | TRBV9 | CASSVVDRGAGELFF | TGTGCCAGCAGCGTAGTGGACAGGGGTGCCGGGGAGCTGTTTTTT
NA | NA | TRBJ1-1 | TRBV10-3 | CAISEGEGVNTEAFF | TGTGCTATCAGTGAAGGGGAGGGAGTGAACACTGAAGCTTTCTTT
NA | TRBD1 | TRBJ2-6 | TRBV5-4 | CASSPGQVKDVLTF | TGTGCCAGCAGCCCGGGACAGGTAAAGGACGTCCTGACTTTC
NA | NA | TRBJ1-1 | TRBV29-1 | CSYNTGYTEAFF | TGCAGCTATAATACAGGGTACACTGAAGCTTTCTTT
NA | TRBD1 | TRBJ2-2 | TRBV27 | CASSFLDRITGELFF | TGTGCCAGCAGTTTTTTGGACAGGATCACCGGGGAGCTGTTTTTT
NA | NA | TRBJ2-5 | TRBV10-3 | CAISDIRGGETQYF | TGTGCCATCAGTGATATCCGTGGAGGTGAGACCCAGTACTTC
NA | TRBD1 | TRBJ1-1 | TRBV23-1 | CASSQLQGAVTEAFF | TGCGCCAGCAGTCAATTACAGGGGGCGGTAACTGAAGCTTTCTTT
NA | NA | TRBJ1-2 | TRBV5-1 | CASSLAGNYGYTF | TGCGCCAGCAGCTTGGCAGGCAACTATGGCTACACCTTC
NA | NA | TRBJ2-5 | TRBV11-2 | CASSKETSPQETQYF | TGTGCCAGCAGCAAAGAGACTAGTCCCCAAGAGACCCAGTACTTC
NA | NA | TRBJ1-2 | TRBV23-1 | CASSQYPPGALF | TGCGCCAGCAGTCAATATCCCCCAGGGGCTCTCTTC
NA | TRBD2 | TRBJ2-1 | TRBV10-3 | CATLFASGSSQFF | TGTGCCACCTTATTCGCTAGCGGGAGTTCCCAGTTCTTC
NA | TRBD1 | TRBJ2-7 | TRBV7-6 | CASSLTPGTGSYEQYF | TGTGCCAGCAGCTTAACTCCCGGGACAGGTTCCTACGAGCAGTACTTC
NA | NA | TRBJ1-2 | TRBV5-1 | CASREGSYGYTF | TGCGCCAGCAGGGAGGGGAGCTATGGCTACACCTTC
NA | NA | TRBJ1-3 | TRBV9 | CASSEGRNSGNTIYF | TGTGCCAGCAGCGAGGGGAGGAACTCTGGAAACACCATATATTTT
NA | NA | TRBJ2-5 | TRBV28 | CASSLYTSGGETQYF | TGTGCCAGCAGCCTCTATACTAGTGGCGGGGAGACCCAGTACTTC
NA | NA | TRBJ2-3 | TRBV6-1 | CASSDLGPGADTQYF | TGTGCCAGCAGTGACCTAGGGCCGGGGGCAGATACGCAGTATTTT
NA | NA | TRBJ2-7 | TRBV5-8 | CASSLLDSYEQYF | TGTGCCAGCAGCTTGTTGGACTCCTACGAGCAGTACTTC